This TCR beta chain was identified in a study of cytomegalovirus exposure and HLA in healthy donors. Findings of the study overall: Donors were assumed by presence/absence analyses to have roughly uniform sequencing depth.

The study ran its PCR with 60 Vbeta and 13 Jbeta primers. Generated by immunoSEQ multiplex PCR, the TCRdb table keeps only in-frame clones and is missing some. The sample contains under 200,000 clones, approximately 84% of which appear only once. This CDR3 has 14 residues. The ends lost 2 bases at V and 2 bases at J; junction bases unmatched: 1. Looked up from germline, CDR1 is SNHLY and CDR2 is FYNNEI. In regard to this clone: Its cognate antigen is unknown. The same CDR3 also results from other DNA sequences found in this sample.

The V call is TRBV2, the J call TRBJ2-5; 8 positions match TRBD1. Specimen: PBMCs. This TCR was recovered from a woman aged 40 to 50 in good health and CMV-seropositive. DNA for the CDR3: TGTGCCAGCAGTGAAACAGGGGGACAAGAGACCCAGTACTTC. Protein sequence: CASSETGGQETQYF.